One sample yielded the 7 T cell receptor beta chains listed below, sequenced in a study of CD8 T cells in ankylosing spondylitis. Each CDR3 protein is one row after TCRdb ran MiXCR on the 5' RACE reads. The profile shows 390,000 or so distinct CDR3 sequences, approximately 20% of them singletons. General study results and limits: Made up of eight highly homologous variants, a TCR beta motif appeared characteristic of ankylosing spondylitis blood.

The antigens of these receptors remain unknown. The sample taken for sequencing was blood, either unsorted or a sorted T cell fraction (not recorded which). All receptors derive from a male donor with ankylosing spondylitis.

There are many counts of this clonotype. The CDR3: CASSLAAGYNEQFF. The CDR3 DNA sequence: TGCGCCAGCAGCTTAGCAGCAGGGTACAATGAGCAGTTCTTC. The rearrangement links TRBV5-1 to TRBJ2-1; D may be TRBD1 (5 bases). This CDR3 is built from 14 residues. CDR1 is SGHRS and CDR2 is YFSETQ in the germline V gene. With 2 bases removed from V and 4 bases from J, the gap between germline ends came to 10 bases.

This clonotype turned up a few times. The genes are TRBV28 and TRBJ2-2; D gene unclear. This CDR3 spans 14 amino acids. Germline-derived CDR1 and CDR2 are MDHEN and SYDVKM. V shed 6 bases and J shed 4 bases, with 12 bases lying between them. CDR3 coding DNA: TGTGCCAGCAGCTCTGGACCTGGCACCGGGGAGCTGTTTTTT. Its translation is CASSSGPGTGELFF. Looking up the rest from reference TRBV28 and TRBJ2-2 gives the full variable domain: DVKVTQSSRYLVKRTGEKVFLECVQDMDHENMFWYRQDPGLGLRLIYFSYDVKMKEKGDIPEGYSVSREKKERFSLILESASTNQTSMYLCASSSGPGTGELFFGEGSRLTVL.

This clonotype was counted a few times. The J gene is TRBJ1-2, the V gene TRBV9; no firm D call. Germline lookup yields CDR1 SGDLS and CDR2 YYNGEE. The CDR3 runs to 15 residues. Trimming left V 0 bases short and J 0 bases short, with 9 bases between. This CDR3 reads CASSVGFLANYGYTF. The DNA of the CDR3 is TGTGCCAGCAGCGTAGGTTTCCTAGCTAACTATGGCTACACCTTC.

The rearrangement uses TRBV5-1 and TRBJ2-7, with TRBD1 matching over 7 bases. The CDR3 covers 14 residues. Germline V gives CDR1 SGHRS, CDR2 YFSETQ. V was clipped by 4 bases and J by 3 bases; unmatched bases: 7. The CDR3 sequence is CASSLPRGSYEQYF. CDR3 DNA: TGCGCCAGCAGCCTCCCCAGGGGGAGCTACGAGCAGTACTTC.

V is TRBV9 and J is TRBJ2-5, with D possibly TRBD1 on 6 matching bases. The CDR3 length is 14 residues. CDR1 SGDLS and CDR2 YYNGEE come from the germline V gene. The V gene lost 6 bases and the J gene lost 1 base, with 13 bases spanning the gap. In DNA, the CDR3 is TGTGCCAGCACCGCAGGGGCTAGCCAAGAGACCCAGTACTTC. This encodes CASTAGASQETQYF.

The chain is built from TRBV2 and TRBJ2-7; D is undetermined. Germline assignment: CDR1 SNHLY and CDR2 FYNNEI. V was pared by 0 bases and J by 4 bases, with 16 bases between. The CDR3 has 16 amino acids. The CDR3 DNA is TGTGCCAGCAGTGAAGCGGTCGCAGGATTGGGATACGAGCAGTACTTC. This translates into CASSEAVAGLGYEQYF.

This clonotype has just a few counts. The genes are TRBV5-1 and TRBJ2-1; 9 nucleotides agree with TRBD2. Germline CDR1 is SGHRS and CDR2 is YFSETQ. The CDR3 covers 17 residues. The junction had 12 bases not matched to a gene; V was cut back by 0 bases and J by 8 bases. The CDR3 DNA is TGCGCCAGCAGCTTGGTGGCGGCGGGAGGGGGGGAAGATGAGCAGTTCTTC. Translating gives CASSLVAAGGGEDEQFF.